The subject of this entry is one T cell receptor (beta chain). As processed by the authors: The assay estimated nucleated cells by amplifying reference gene primers. Sequenced by immunoSEQ multiplex PCR; TCRdb stores in-frame clones only, minus some. From that table come the V and J calls and clone size; the DNA was used to work out D and trimming. The sample holds tens of thousands of clones, roughly nine tenths seen once. The data originate from a study of blood T cell repertoires in COVID-19. Whole-study context: The origin of the acute and convalescent COVID-19 samples was the United States, Italy and Spain. PBMCs, B-cell-depleted T cells, or T cells provided the cDNA or gDNA that made up the material.

Germline trimming cut 2 bases from V and 0 bases from J; bases unmatched to any gene: 3. CDR1 is MNHEY and CDR2 is SMNVEV in the germline V gene (reference sequence). The CDR3 spans 15 residues. Sequenced sample: peripheral blood. The receptor's source is a man aged 25-40 years with acute or convalescent COVID-19. The rearrangement joins TRBV27 to TRBJ2-7; 8 bases align to TRBD1. Here the CDR3 DNA reads TGTGCCAGCAGTTTAAAGACAGGGGACTCCTACGAGCAGTACTTC. Residues: CASSLKTGDSYEQYF.